This entry describes one T cell receptor beta chain. Its antigen remains unknown. The germline gene is not matched at one end of the junction; a read error may be the cause. This sample stems from a study of blood T cells in healthy people across ages. For the study at large: With template switching, about one barcoded beta molecule was captured per two T cells. Study results and caveats: Researchers said unsorted PBMCs prevented a conclusive naive versus antigen-experienced comparison.

Alongside a J-beta primer mix, a sample-barcoded 5' primer served in a second PCR lasting 7 to 11 cycles. Researchers report that a template-switch adaptor with 12 random nucleotides tagged each cDNA molecule. TCRdb re-derived calls from the 5' RACE reads in MiXCR, one entry per CDR3 protein. Of roughly 500,000 distinct CDR3 sequences in the sample, 27% were seen once. The CDR3 runs 15 residues. The germline V gene encodes CDR1 MNHEY and CDR2 SVGAGI. The receptor was isolated from a woman in her 70s in good health. Input material: blood. V gene TRBV6-5 combines with J gene TRBJ2-3; possibly TRBD2 for D (5 bases). The CDR3 coding sequence is TGTGCCGGCAGTTACTTTACGGGGAGCACAGATACGCAGTATTTT. Its translation: CAGSYFTGSTDTQYF.